This TCR beta chain emerged from a study of blood T cell repertoires in COVID-19. Original methodology: Nucleated cell counts were estimated from reference gene primer amplification. Repertoires were generated with immunoSEQ multiplex PCR, while TCRdb's copy carries only in-frame clones and drops some. D and trimming were read from the DNA, whereas the V and J calls and clone size are those reported in that table. The data show roughly 570,000 clones, roughly 91% seen once. The CDR3 extends over 16 amino acids. Germline V lookup: CDR1 LNHDA, CDR2 SQIVND (reference sequence). The V gene end was trimmed by 4 bases and the J gene end by 3 bases; junction bases not matched to a gene: 5.

This clonotype originated in a woman aged 45 to 65 with COVID-19, enrolled during active disease. This chain connects TRBV19 to TRBJ2-3; TRBD2 matches at 12 bases. Specimen: peripheral blood. CDR3 coding DNA: TGTGCCAGTAGTAACGGACTAGCGGGGAGGACAGATACGCAGTATTTT. Protein: CASSNGLAGRTDTQYF. Full variable domain (remainder filled in from reference TRBV19 and TRBJ2-3): DGGITQSPKYLFRKEGQNVTLSCEQNLNHDAMYWYRQDPGQGLRLIYYSQIVNDFQKGDIAEGYSVSREKKESFPLTVTSAQKNPTAFYLCASSNGLAGRTDTQYFGPGTRLTVL.